The 19 T cell receptor beta chains presented below share a single source sample, sequenced in a study of T cells expressing NK-cell markers. From its re-call of the 5' RACE reads, TCRdb lists each CDR3 protein once, without DNA. The sample totals 550,000 or so distinct CDR3 sequences. The source material was blood T cells: a sorted CD56 or NKG2C T cell subset, CD4+ or CD8+ T cells, or bulk PBMC T cells (not recorded which). The receptors here all came from a man aged 18 to 29 in good health.

V and J are TRBV29-1 and TRBJ1-5. Germline assignment: CDR1 SQVTM and CDR2 ANQGSEA. This CDR3 is built from 11 residues. Here the CDR3 reads CRRADNQPQHF. The variable domain in full, completed from reference TRBV29-1 and TRBJ1-5, reads SAVISQKPSRDICQRGTSLTIQCQVDSQVTMMFWYRQQPGQSLTLIATANQGSEATYESGFVIDKFPISRPNLTFSTLTVSNMSPEDSSIYLCRRADNQPQHFGDGTRLSIL.

This chain links TRBV12-5 with TRBJ2-3; the D gene TCRdb calls, TRBD2, cannot be checked with no DNA. Germline V gene lookup returns CDR1 LGHNT and CDR2 FRNRAP. The CDR3 length is 14 residues. CDR3 loop: CASGTGLAPGTQYF.

This rearrangement joins TRBV5-1 to TRBJ1-4. CDR1 is SGHRS, CDR2 YFSETQ, per germline. The CDR3 is made up of 15 amino acids. This CDR3 is CASSMERTLNEKLFF.

The V call is TRBV12-3 or TRBV12-4, the J call TRBJ2-1. The CDR3 runs to 15 residues. The CDR3 loop is CASSFLAVSYNEQFF.

The J gene is TRBJ2-3, the V gene TRBV7-9; the D call of TRBD1 rests on TCRdb alone, since no DNA is present to check it. Germline CDR1 SEHNR, CDR2 FQNEAQ (reference sequence). CDR3 length: 15 amino acids. The CDR3 here is CASRLGDRGTDTQYF.

The V and J genes are TRBV29-1 and TRBJ2-2; TCRdb designates TRBD1, a call that cannot be tested without DNA. Germline loops: CDR1 SQVTM, CDR2 ANQGSEA. The CDR3 covers 14 residues. The CDR3 protein is CSVGEDRNTGELFF.

J is TRBJ2-1 and V is TRBV6-2 or TRBV6-3; lacking DNA, the TRBD1 call made by TCRdb goes unchecked. Per the germline V gene, CDR1 is MNHEY and CDR2 is SVGEGT. This CDR3 contains 16 residues. The CDR3 region is CASCKPTGGLNNEQFF.

The CDR3 is CASSPGGTFYETQYF. V gene TRBV3-1 combines with J gene TRBJ2-5; TCRdb outputs TRBD1, but without DNA this stays unchecked. The CDR3 runs 15 residues. The germline V gene has CDR1 LGHDT and CDR2 YNNKEL (reference sequence).

V is TRBV20-1 and J is TRBJ2-3; TCRdb designates TRBD2, a call that cannot be tested without DNA. Per the germline V gene, CDR1 is DFQATT and CDR2 is SNEGSKA (reference sequence). The CDR3 consists of 15 residues. The CDR3 protein is CSARTSGENTDTQYF.

This chain joins TRBV14 and TRBJ2-1. CDR1 SGHDN and CDR2 FVKESK come from the germline V gene. This CDR3 region has 15 residues. The CDR3 protein is CASRTAGGPYNEQFF.

The rearrangement uses TRBV20-1 and TRBJ2-1; absent DNA, TCRdb's TRBD1 call cannot be checked. There are 18 residues in the CDR3. Germline values: CDR1 DFQATT, CDR2 SNEGSKA (reference sequence). CDR3 in amino acids: CSARGNTGGEIVYNEQFF.

The chain recombines TRBV3-1 with TRBJ2-1; TCRdb's assignment of TRBD2 cannot be checked, as there is no DNA. The CDR3 length is 15 residues. Germline lookup yields CDR1 LGHDT and CDR2 YNNKEL (reference sequence). CDR3 region: CASSDTSGSGTEQFF.

The chain uses TRBV15 and TRBJ1-2; TCRdb names TRBD1, which stays unverified in the absence of DNA. Germline V gives CDR1 LNHNV, CDR2 YYDKDF (reference sequence). The CDR3 has 16 residues. CDR3 region: CATSRSGASPFEGYTF.

The chain carries TRBV5-1 and TRBJ2-5; the D call from TCRdb, TRBD2, cannot be confirmed without DNA. Germline loops: CDR1 SGHRS, CDR2 YFSETQ. The CDR3 has 19 residues. Here the CDR3 reads CASSTPGGRLAGLRETQYF.

The chain has TRBV2 and TRBJ1-5; TCRdb proposes TRBD1, but this gene call is untestable without DNA. Per germline, CDR1 SNHLY and CDR2 FYNNEI. This CDR3 region has 13 residues. CDR3 protein: CASTITGNQPQHF.

V usage is TRBV5-1 and J usage is TRBJ2-5; TCRdb outputs TRBD2, but without DNA this stays unchecked. The CDR3 loop spans 13 amino acids. Germline assignment: CDR1 SGHRS and CDR2 YFSETQ. The CDR3 spells CASKDGSEETQYF.

This sequence joins TRBV5-1 and TRBJ2-5; TCRdb proposes TRBD2, but this gene call is untestable without DNA. The germline gives CDR1 SGHRS, CDR2 YFSETQ. The CDR3 totals 16 residues. The CDR3 reads CASSFSSGSEEETQYF.

The rearrangement links TRBV12-3 or TRBV12-4 to TRBJ2-1. The CDR3 runs to 13 residues. Here the CDR3 reads CASSLTADNEQFF.

The V gene is TRBV5-1, the J gene TRBJ2-3; as DNA is missing, the TRBD2 call by TCRdb cannot be tested. The germline V gene has CDR1 SGHRS and CDR2 YFSETQ. There are 14 residues in the CDR3. The CDR3 loop reads CASSFLAGADTQYF.